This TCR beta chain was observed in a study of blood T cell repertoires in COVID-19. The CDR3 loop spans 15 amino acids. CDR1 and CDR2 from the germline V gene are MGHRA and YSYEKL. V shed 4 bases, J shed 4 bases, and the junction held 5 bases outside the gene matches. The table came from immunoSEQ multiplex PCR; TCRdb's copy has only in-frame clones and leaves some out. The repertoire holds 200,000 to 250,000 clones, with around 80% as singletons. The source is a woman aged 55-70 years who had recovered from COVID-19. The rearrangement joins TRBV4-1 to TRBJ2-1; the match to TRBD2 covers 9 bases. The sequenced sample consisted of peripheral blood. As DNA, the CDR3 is TGCGCCAGCAGCCCTCTGGCGGGGGGGTACAATGAGCAGTTCTTC. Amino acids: CASSPLAGGYNEQFF.